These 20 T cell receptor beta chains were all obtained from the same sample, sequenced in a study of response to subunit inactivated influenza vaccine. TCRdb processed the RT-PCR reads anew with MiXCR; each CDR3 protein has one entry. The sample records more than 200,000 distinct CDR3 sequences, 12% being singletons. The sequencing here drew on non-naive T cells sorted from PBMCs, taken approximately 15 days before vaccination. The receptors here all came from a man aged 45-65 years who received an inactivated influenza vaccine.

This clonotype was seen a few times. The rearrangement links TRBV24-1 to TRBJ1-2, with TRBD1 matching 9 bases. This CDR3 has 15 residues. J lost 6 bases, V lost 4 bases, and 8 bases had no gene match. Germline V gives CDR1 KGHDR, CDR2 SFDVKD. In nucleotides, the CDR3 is TGTGCCACCAGTGACCCCGGGACAGGGCGCAATGGCTACACCTTC. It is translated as CATSDPGTGRNGYTF.

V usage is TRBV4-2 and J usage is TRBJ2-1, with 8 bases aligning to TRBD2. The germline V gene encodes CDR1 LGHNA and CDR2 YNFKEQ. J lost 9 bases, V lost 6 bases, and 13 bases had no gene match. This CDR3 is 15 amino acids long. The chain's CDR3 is CASRELAVASGEQFF. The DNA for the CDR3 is TGTGCCAGCAGGGAACTAGCGGTCGCATCAGGTGAGCAGTTCTTC.

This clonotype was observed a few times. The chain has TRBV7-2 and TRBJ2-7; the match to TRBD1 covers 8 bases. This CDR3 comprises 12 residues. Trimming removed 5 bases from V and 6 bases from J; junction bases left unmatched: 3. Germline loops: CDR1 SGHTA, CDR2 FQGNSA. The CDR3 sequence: CASSPDRAEQYF. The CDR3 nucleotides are TGTGCCAGCAGCCCGGACAGGGCCGAGCAGTACTTC. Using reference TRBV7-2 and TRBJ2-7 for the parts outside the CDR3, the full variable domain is GAGVSQSPSNKVTEKGKDVELRCDPISGHTALYWYRQSLGQGLEFLIYFQGNSAPDKSGLPSDRFSAERTGGSVSTLTIQRTQQEDSAVYLCASSPDRAEQYFGPGTRLTVT.

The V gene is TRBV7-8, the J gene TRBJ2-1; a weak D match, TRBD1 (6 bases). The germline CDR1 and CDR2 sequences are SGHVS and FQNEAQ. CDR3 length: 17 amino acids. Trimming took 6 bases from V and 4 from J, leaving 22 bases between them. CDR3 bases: TGTGCCAGCAGAAAAAGGAGACAGGAGACGCTATACAATGAGCAGTTCTTC. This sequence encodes CASRKRRQETLYNEQFF.

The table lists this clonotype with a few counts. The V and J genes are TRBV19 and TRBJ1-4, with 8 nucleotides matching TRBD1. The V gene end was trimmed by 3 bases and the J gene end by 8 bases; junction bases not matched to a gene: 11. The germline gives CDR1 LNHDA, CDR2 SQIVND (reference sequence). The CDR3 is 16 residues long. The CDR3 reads CASSIGWSTGVEKLFF. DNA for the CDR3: TGTGCCAGTAGTATTGGATGGTCGACAGGGGTGGAAAAACTGTTTTTT.

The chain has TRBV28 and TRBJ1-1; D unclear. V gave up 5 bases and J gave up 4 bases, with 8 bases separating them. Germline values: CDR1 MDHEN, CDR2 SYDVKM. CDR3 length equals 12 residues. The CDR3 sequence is CASSHPGTEAFF. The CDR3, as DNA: TGTGCCAGCAGTCACCCGGGCACTGAAGCTTTCTTT.

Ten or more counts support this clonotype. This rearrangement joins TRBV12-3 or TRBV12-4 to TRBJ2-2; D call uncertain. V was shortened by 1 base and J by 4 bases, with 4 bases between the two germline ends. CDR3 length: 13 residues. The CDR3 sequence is CASSLDPTGELFF. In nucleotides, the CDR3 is TGTGCCAGCAGTTTAGATCCCACCGGGGAGCTGTTTTTT.

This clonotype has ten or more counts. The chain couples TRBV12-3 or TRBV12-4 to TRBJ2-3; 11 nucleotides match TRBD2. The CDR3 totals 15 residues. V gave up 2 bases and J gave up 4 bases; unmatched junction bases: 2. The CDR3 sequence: CASSLTSGSPDTQYF. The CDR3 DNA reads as TGTGCCAGCAGTTTAACTAGCGGGAGTCCAGATACGCAGTATTTT.

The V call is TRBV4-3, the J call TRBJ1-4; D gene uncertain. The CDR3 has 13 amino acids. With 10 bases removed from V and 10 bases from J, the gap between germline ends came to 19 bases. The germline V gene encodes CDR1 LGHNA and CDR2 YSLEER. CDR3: CATSAGVRGKLFF. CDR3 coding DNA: TGCGCCACCTCCGCCGGGGTTAGAGGAAAACTGTTTTTT.

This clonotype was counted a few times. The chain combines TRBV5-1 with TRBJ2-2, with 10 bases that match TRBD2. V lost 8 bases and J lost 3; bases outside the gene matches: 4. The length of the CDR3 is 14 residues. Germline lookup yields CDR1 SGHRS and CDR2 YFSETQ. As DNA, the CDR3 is TGCGCCAGTCAGCGGGAGGGCCACACCGGGGAGCTGTTTTTT. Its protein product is CASQREGHTGELFF.

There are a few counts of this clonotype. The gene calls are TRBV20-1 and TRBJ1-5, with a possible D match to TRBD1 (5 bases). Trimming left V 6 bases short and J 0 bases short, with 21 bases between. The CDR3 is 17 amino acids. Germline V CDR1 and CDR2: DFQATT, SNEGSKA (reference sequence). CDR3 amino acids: CSALSGTSVYSNQPQHF. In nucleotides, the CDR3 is TGCAGTGCCCTTTCCGGGACGAGCGTTTATAGCAATCAGCCCCAGCATTTT.

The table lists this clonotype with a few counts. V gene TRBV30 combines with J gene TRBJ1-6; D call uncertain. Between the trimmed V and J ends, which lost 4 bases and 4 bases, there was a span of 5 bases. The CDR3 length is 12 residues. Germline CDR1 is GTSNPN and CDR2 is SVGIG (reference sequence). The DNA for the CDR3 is TGTGCCTGGACACGGTATAATTCACCCCTCCACTTT. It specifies CAWTRYNSPLHF.

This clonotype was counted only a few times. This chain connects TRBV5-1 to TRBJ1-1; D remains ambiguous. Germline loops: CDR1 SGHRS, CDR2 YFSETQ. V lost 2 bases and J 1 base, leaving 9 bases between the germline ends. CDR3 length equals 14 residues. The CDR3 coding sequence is TGCGCCAGCAGCTTTGGCAACCGGAACACTGAAGCTTTCTTT. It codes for CASSFGNRNTEAFF.

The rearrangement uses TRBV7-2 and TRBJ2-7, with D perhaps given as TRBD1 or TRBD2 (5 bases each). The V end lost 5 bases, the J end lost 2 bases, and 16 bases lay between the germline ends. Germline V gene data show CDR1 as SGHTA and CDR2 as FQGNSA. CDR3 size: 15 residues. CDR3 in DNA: TGTGCCAGCAGCGATCCCAGGGAGAGAACCTACGAGCAGTACTTC. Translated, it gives CASSDPRERTYEQYF.

This CDR3 reads CSARQGNEQYF. DNA of the CDR3: TGCAGTGCTCGACAGGGTAACGAGCAGTACTTC. The rearrangement joins TRBV20-1 to TRBJ2-7; 7 nucleotides align to TRBD1. CDR1 and CDR2 (germline): DFQATT, SNEGSKA (reference sequence). CDR3 length: 11 residues. Trimming at V came to 5 bases and at J to 5 bases, leaving 3 bases not matched to a gene.

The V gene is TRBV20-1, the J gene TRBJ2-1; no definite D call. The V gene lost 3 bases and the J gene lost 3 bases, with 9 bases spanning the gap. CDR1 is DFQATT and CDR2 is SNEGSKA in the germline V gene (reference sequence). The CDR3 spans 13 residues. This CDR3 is CSARISGYNEQFF. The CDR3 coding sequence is TGCAGTGCTAGGATATCGGGCTACAATGAGCAGTTCTTC.

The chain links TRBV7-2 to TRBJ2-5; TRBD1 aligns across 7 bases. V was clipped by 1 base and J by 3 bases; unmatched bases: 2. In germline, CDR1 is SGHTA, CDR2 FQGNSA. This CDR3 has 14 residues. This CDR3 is CASSLGGQKETQYF. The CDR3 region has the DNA TGTGCCAGCAGCTTAGGGGGACAGAAAGAGACCCAGTACTTC. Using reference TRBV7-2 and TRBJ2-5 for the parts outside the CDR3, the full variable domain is GAGVSQSPSNKVTEKGKDVELRCDPISGHTALYWYRQSLGQGLEFLIYFQGNSAPDKSGLPSDRFSAERTGGSVSTLTIQRTQQEDSAVYLCASSLGGQKETQYFGPGTRLLVL.

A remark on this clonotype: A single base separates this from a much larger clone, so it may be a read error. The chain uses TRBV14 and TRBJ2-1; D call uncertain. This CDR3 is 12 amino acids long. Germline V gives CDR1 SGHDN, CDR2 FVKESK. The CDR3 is CPSSQDSYRQFF. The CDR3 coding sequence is TGTCCCAGCAGCCAAGATTCCTATCGGCAGTTCTTC.

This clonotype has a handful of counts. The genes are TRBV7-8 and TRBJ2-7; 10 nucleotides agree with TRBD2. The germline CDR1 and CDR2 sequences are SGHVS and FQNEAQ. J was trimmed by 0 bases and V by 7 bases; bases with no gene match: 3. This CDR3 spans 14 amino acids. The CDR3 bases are TGTGCCAGCAATGAGCGGGAGGGCTCCTACGAGCAGTACTTC. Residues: CASNEREGSYEQYF.

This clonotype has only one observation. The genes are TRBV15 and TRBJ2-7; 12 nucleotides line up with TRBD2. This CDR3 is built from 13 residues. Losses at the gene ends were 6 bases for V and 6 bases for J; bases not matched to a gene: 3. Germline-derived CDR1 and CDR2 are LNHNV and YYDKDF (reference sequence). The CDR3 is CATRTSGSPEQYF. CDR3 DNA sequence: TGTGCCACCAGGACTAGCGGGAGCCCCGAGCAGTACTTC.